This T cell receptor (beta chain) came from a study of post-analysis software for immune sequencing data. Study-wide background: Both relapsing-remitting and secondary progressive multiple sclerosis featured among the disease courses, as did progressive-relapsing multiple sclerosis.

Unique-molecular-identifier-tagged TCR beta cDNA libraries were used. From about 0.98 to 11 million T cells, 500,000 or so cDNA molecules were obtained. TCRdb fed the PCR reads into MiXCR, producing one record per CDR3 protein. The sample gives about 540,000 distinct CDR3 sequences, under 40% of which show up once; approximately 6% is in the top ten. Trimming took 3 bases from V and 2 from J; bases not matched to a gene: 0. Germline V gene lookup returns CDR1 SQVTM and CDR2 ANQGSEA. CDR3 size: 13 residues. General study results and limits: TRBV5-6, TRBV5-1 and TRBV20-1 were among five TRBV segments more frequent in patients than controls. With F measure, samples from one preparation batch clustered together strongly. Controls had significantly higher normalized Chao1 diversity than multiple sclerosis patients.

With respect to this clonotype: As yet, its antigen is unknown.

The TCR comes from a girl aged 2-17 years with multiple sclerosis. This chain uses TRBV29-1 with TRBJ1-3, with 8 bases that match TRBD1. Sample: blood. The CDR3 reads CSVEDRAGNTIYF. The CDR3 DNA reads TGCAGCGTTGAGGACAGGGCTGGAAACACCATATATTTT.